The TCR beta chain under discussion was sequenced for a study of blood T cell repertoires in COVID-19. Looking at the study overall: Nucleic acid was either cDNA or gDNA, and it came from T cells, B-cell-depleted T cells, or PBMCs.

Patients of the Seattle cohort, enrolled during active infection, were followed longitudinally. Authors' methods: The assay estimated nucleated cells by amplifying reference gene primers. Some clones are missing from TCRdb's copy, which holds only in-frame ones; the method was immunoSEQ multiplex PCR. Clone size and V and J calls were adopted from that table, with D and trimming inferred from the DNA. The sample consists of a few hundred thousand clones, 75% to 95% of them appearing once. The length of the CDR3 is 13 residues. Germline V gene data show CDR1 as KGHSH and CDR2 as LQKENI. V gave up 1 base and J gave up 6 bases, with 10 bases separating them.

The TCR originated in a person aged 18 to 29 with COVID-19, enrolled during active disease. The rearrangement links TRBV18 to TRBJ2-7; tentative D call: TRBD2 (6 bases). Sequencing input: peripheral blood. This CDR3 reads CASSPRGVGEQYF. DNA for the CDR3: TGTGCCAGCTCACCACGGGGGGTAGGCGAGCAGTACTTC.